These 17 T cell receptor beta chains originate from one sample sequenced in a study of CD8 T cells in ankylosing spondylitis. TCRdb fed the 5' RACE reads into MiXCR, producing one record per CDR3 protein. The data show 200,000 to 250,000 distinct CDR3 sequences, 30% to 40% seen once. Material: blood, either unsorted or a sorted T cell fraction (not recorded which). Receptors originate from a male donor with ankylosing spondylitis or in good health (not recorded which).

The sample holds many counts of this clonotype. The chain recombines TRBV7-9 with TRBJ2-7; TRBD1 agrees at 7 bases. Germline assignment: CDR1 SEHNR and CDR2 FQNEAQ (reference sequence). V lost 9 bases to trimming and J lost 2 bases; unmatched junction nucleotides: 13. The CDR3 runs 15 residues. Written as DNA, the CDR3 is TGTGCCAGTCTTAAAACAGGGGTCGGGACCTACGAGCAGTACTTC. As protein: CASLKTGVGTYEQYF.

The chain uses TRBV29-1 and TRBJ2-6, with D perhaps being TRBD1 or TRBD2 (5 bases each). This CDR3 has 17 amino acids. Germline loops: CDR1 SQVTM, CDR2 ANQGSEA. V was clipped by 6 bases and J by 0 bases, with 18 bases between them. The CDR3 region is CSVHGDEGLSGANVLTF. CDR3 bases: TGCAGCGTCCACGGGGACGAAGGGCTCTCTGGGGCCAACGTCCTGACTTTC.

The chain joins TRBV7-8 to TRBJ2-2; D is possibly TRBD2 (6 bases). The CDR3 covers 13 residues. The V gene's germline CDR1 is SGHVS and CDR2 FQNEAQ. Trimming removed 1 base at V and 6 bases at J, with 6 bases between. CDR3 DNA sequence: TGTGCCAGCAGCTTAGGGGGGGCCGGGGAGCTGTTTTTT. Protein product: CASSLGGAGELFF.

The rearrangement links TRBV29-1 to TRBJ2-1; 8 positions agree with TRBD1. CDR3 length: 15 amino acids. With 7 bases clipped from V and 6 bases from J, the junction kept 14 bases outside the gene matches. CDR1 and CDR2 from the germline V gene are SQVTM and ANQGSEA. CDR3 amino acids: CSAPPGQGSLNEQFF. CDR3 nucleotides: TGCAGCGCGCCCCCCGGACAGGGCTCCCTCAATGAGCAGTTCTTC.

This clonotype was detected a few times. The V and J genes are TRBV15 and TRBJ2-1; 8 bases map to TRBD2. The trim removed 0 bases at V and 2 bases at J, leaving 6 bases unmatched. The CDR3 length is 17 residues. In germline, CDR1 is LNHNV, CDR2 YYDKDF (reference sequence). The CDR3 region is CATSRDRRGATYNEQFF. The CDR3 DNA reads TGTGCCACCAGCAGAGATAGGCGGGGGGCGACCTACAATGAGCAGTTCTTC.

The chain links TRBV12-3 or TRBV12-4 to TRBJ1-5, with no clear D. The CDR3 is made up of 14 amino acids. The germline V and J ends were trimmed by 3 bases and 6 bases, with 12 bases remaining between them. The CDR3 nucleotides read TGTGCCAGCAGTTTTGTTCAGTCTGGTCAGCCCCAGCATTTT. Protein: CASSFVQSGQPQHF.

This clonotype occurred a few times. The chain joins TRBV5-1 to TRBJ1-2, with a tentative D call TRBD1 (5 bases). V lost 4 bases to trimming and J lost 4 bases, with 17 bases between them. Per the germline V gene, CDR1 is SGHRS and CDR2 is YFSETQ. This CDR3 region has 15 residues. The CDR3 is CASSNTDSNSYGYTF. The CDR3 nucleotides are TGCGCCAGCAGCAACACCGACAGCAACTCCTATGGCTACACCTTC.

The chain recombines TRBV9 with TRBJ2-2; possibly TRBD1 for D (5 bases). The CDR3 length is 14 residues. CDR1 SGDLS and CDR2 YYNGEE come from the germline V gene. The V and J ends lost 0 bases and 3 bases respectively, with 6 bases between them. Written as DNA, the CDR3 is TGTGCCAGCAGCGTAGTGACAGACACCGGGGAGCTGTTTTTT. Its translation: CASSVVTDTGELFF.

CDR3 residues: CASSLFGGGSDTQYF. The DNA for the CDR3 is TGTGCCAGCAGCTTGTTCGGGGGTGGGTCAGATACGCAGTATTTT. This rearrangement joins TRBV5-5 to TRBJ2-3; TRBD2 is a possible D gene (6 bases). Germline V gene sequence: CDR1 SGHKS, CDR2 YYEKEE (reference sequence). The V gene lost 1 base and the J gene lost 4 bases, with 13 bases spanning the gap. This CDR3 has 15 amino acids.

V is TRBV15 and J is TRBJ2-3; 8 bases map to TRBD1. Germline CDR1 is LNHNV and CDR2 is YYDKDF (reference sequence). The CDR3 length is 15 residues. The ends lost 3 bases at V and 5 bases at J; junction bases unmatched: 7. CDR3 in DNA: TGTGCCACCAGCAGGGGCGACAGGGGAAGAGATACGCAGTATTTT. Its translation is CATSRGDRGRDTQYF.

This chain uses TRBV20-1 with TRBJ2-4; D might be TRBD1 (6 bases). The germline V gene encodes CDR1 DFQATT and CDR2 SNEGSKA (reference sequence). This CDR3 region has 15 residues. V dropped 4 bases and J dropped 9 bases, with 22 bases sitting between them. The CDR3 DNA follows: TGCAGTGCTACTGTCTGGACAGAGCGGACCCCCATTCAGTACTTC. Translated, it gives CSATVWTERTPIQYF.

V gene TRBV20-1 combines with J gene TRBJ2-3; D remains unclear. This CDR3 has 16 amino acids. V gave up 4 bases and J gave up 6 bases, with 23 bases separating them. The germline V gene encodes CDR1 DFQATT and CDR2 SNEGSKA (reference sequence). The DNA of the CDR3 is TGCAGTGCTATCAACCCAATCGGGCCTCTATCGGATACGCAGTATTTT. Its protein product is CSAINPIGPLSDTQYF.

The table lists this clonotype with a few counts. The gene calls are TRBV10-3 and TRBJ1-2; D perhaps matches TRBD1 (6 bases). Germline CDR1 is ENHRY and CDR2 is SYGVKD. This CDR3 contains 13 residues. With 5 bases removed from V and 8 bases from J, the gap between germline ends came to 15 bases. CDR3 coding DNA: TGTGCCATCAGTATACAGGGAGATGAGGGCTACACCTTC. Translation gives CAISIQGDEGYTF.

This clonotype was observed a few times. The CDR3 coding sequence is TGCGCCAGCAGGGACACGAACACCGGGGAGCTGTTTTTT. Protein product: CASRDTNTGELFF. The V gene is TRBV5-1, the J gene TRBJ2-2; perhaps TRBD1 as D (5 bases). The CDR3 covers 13 residues. V was shortened by 5 bases and J by 0 bases, with 5 bases between the two germline ends. The germline gives CDR1 SGHRS, CDR2 YFSETQ. Full variable domain (outside the CDR3, taken from reference TRBV5-1 and TRBJ2-2): KAGVTQTPRYLIKTRGQQVTLSCSPISGHRSVSWYQQTPGQGLQFLFEYFSETQRNKGNFPGRFSGRQFSNSRSEMNVSTLELGDSALYLCASRDTNTGELFFGEGSRLTVL.

This clonotype was seen ten or more times. The chain recombines TRBV7-6 with TRBJ2-7; TRBD2 agrees at 8 bases. The germline gives CDR1 SGHVS, CDR2 FNYEAQ. V lost 2 bases to trimming and J lost 4 bases; unmatched junction nucleotides: 4. This CDR3 spans 14 amino acids. CDR3 nucleotides: TGTGCCAGCAGCTTAACGGGGGGGCTATACGAGCAGTACTTC. Amino acid sequence: CASSLTGGLYEQYF.

Many counts were recorded for this clonotype. The chain is built from TRBV20-1 and TRBJ1-1; perhaps TRBD1 as D (5 bases). CDR1 is DFQATT, CDR2 SNEGSKA, per germline (reference sequence). The CDR3 is 12 amino acids. V was trimmed by 3 bases and J by 1 base, leaving 6 bases between them. The CDR3 region is CSASGANTEAFF. CDR3 nucleotide sequence: TGCAGTGCTAGTGGGGCGAACACTGAAGCTTTCTTT.

There are a few counts of this clonotype. The rearrangement links TRBV7-3 to TRBJ2-3, with D possibly TRBD2 on 6 matching bases. Germline V CDR1 and CDR2: SGHTA, FQGTGA. The CDR3 contains 14 residues. V gave up 6 bases and J gave up 6 bases, with 16 bases separating them. CDR3 protein: CASRSIGTGDTQYF. CDR3 nucleotide sequence: TGTGCCAGCAGAAGTATAGGGACTGGGGATACGCAGTATTTT.